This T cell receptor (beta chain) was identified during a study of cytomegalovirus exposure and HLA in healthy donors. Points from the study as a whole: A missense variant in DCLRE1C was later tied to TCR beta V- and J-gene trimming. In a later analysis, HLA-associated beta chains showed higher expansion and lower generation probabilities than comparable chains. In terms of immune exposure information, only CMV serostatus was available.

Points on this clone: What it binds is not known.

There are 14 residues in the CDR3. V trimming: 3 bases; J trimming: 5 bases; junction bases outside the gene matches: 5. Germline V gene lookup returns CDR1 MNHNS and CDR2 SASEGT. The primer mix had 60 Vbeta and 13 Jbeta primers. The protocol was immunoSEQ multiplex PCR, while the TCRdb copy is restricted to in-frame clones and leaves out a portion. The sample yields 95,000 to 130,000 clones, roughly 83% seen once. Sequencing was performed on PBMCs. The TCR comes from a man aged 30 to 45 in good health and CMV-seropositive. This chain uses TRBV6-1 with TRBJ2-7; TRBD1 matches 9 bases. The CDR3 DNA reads TGTGCCAGCAGTGATGGGACAGGGCTCAACGAGCAGTACTTC. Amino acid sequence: CASSDGTGLNEQYF.